This T cell receptor beta chain was captured in a study of neoadjuvant anti-PD-1 for oral cavity cancer. Study-level information: Around day 43, patients without progression received a fourth nivolumab dose before surgery. Notes on the study in general: Greater tumor shrinkage accompanied bigger post-treatment sizes of preexisting clones.

There are a few counts of this clone. Antigen unknown. The germline V gene encodes CDR1 SGHVS and CDR2 FNYEAQ. The CDR3 sequence is 14 residues long. J was trimmed by 7 bases and V by 3 bases; bases with no gene match: 4. As to time point: after neoadjuvant nivolumab, at surgical resection. Two replicates per tumor sample, mostly from 4.8 ug of genomic DNA. TCRdb keeps only in-frame clones here, not all; method: immunoSEQ multiplex PCR. The data show 23,000 or so clones, about 27% seen once. The genes are TRBV7-6 and TRBJ1-4, with 8 bases matching TRBD1. This receptor was taken from a person aged 35-79 years with oral cavity squamous cell carcinoma. The sample here was tumor tissue, taken after nivolumab (anti-PD-1) treatment. CDR3 region: CASSLRTGREKLFF. DNA for the CDR3: TGTGCCAGCAGCTTGAGGACAGGGCGTGAAAAACTGTTTTTT. Full variable domain (rest looked up from reference TRBV7-6 and TRBJ1-4): GAGVSQSPRYKVTKRGQDVALRCDPISGHVSLYWYRQALGQGPEFLTYFNYEAQQDKSGLPNDRFSAERPEGSISTLTIQRTEQRDSAMYRCASSLRTGREKLFFGSGTQLSVL.